This TCR beta chain was identified in a study of technical replicates of blood from a few donors. Clones were read by immunoSEQ multiplex PCR, and TCRdb kept only the in-frame ones, dropping some. The table includes some 99,000 clones, roughly 96% detected once. The CDR3 sequence is 14 residues long. The V end lost 6 bases, the J end lost 3 bases, and 15 bases lay between the germline ends. Looked up from germline, CDR1 is MNHNS and CDR2 is SASEGT. This chain connects TRBV6-1 to TRBJ2-7; no reliable D call. Sequencing was carried out using T cells isolated from PBMCs. This TCR came from a human donor in good health. The CDR3 loop reads CASRIYSTHYEQYF. The CDR3 coding sequence is TGTGCCAGCAGGATTTATTCTACGCACTACGAGCAGTACTTC.